The 5 T cell receptor beta chains listed next were all sequenced from one sample in a study of PD-L1 blockade in urothelial cancer. Assay: immunoSEQ multiplex PCR; the TCRdb copy retains only in-frame clones and omits some. The sample has approximately 50,000 clones; about 81% are singletons. Time point in this sample: pretreatment peripheral blood. Sequences were derived from PBMCs, sampled around atezolizumab (anti-PD-L1) treatment. The receptors shown here come from a man between 65 and 85 years old with urothelial cancer.

The chain is built from TRBV29-1 and TRBJ1-1; 8 nucleotides align to TRBD1. J gave up 1 base and V 6 bases, and 4 bases lay outside the gene matches. CDR3 length: 13 amino acids. The germline V gene encodes CDR1 SQVTM and CDR2 ANQGSEA. The CDR3 bases are TGCAGCGTCGTACAGGGGGGGAACACTGAAGCTTTCTTT. This sequence encodes CSVVQGGNTEAFF.

The table lists this clone with a few counts. The CDR3 protein is CASSLAGSRGRVNSPLHF. The CDR3 bases are TGTGCCAGCAGCTTAGCGGGGTCCAGGGGGAGAGTTAATTCACCCCTCCACTTT. V is TRBV7-2 and J is TRBJ1-6, with TRBD1 identical over 7 bases. The V segment lost 0 bases and the J segment 6 bases; nucleotides outside the gene matches: 11. This CDR3 is 18 amino acids long. Germline lookup yields CDR1 SGHTA and CDR2 FQGNSA. Using reference TRBV7-2 and TRBJ1-6 for the parts outside the CDR3, the full variable domain is GAGVSQSPSNKVTEKGKDVELRCDPISGHTALYWYRQSLGQGLEFLIYFQGNSAPDKSGLPSDRFSAERTGGSVSTLTIQRTQQEDSAVYLCASSLAGSRGRVNSPLHFGNGTRLTVT.

The genes are TRBV18 and TRBJ2-2; D might be TRBD2 (6 bases). The V end was cut by 1 base, the J end by 0 bases, with 18 bases between. Germline V CDR1 and CDR2: KGHSH, LQKENI. The CDR3 is 19 residues long. In DNA, the CDR3 is TGTGCCAGCTCACCACTAATGCTGGCAGGGAGGTCGAACACCGGGGAGCTGTTTTTT. This codes for CASSPLMLAGRSNTGELFF.

This rearrangement joins TRBV15 to TRBJ2-7, with D possibly being TRBD2 (5 bases). The CDR3 sequence is 16 residues long. From germline, CDR1 is LNHNV and CDR2 YYDKDF (reference sequence). Trimming removed 0 bases at V and 5 bases at J, with 17 bases between. CDR3 DNA: TGTGCCACCAGCAGAGATGGGAACAGCGGACCGGACGAGCAGTACTTC. It specifies CATSRDGNSGPDEQYF.

The chain has TRBV10-3 and TRBJ1-1; a possible D gene is TRBD1 (6 bases). With 10 bases removed from V and 1 base from J, the gap between germline ends came to 19 bases. This CDR3 region has 15 residues. Germline V gene data show CDR1 as ENHRY and CDR2 as SYGVKD. Here the CDR3 DNA reads TGTGCCAGCAGACAGGCTAGGGATCGGAACACTGAAGCTTTCTTT. It specifies CASRQARDRNTEAFF.